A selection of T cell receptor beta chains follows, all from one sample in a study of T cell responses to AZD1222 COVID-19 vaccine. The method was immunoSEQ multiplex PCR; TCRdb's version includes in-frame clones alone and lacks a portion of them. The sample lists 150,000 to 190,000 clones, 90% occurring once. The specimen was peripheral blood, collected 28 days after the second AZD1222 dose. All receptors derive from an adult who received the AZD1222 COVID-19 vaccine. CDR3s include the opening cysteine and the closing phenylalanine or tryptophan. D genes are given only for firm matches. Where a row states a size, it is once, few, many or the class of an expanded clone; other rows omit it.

cdr3_nt: TGTGCCAGCAGCTTTAACTATGAGCAGTTCTTC
cdr3_aa: CASSFNYEQFF
d_call: NA
v_call: TRBV5-6
clone_size: NA
j_call: TRBJ2-1

cdr3_nt: TGCGCCAGCAGCTTGGGATATGAGGGTGGCTACACCTTC
cdr3_aa: CASSLGYEGGYTF
d_call: NA
v_call: TRBV5-1
clone_size: NA
j_call: TRBJ1-2

cdr3_nt: TGTGCCAGTAGTATAGGCGCAGCATATCAAGAGACCCAGTACTTC
cdr3_aa: CASSIGAAYQETQYF
d_call: NA
v_call: TRBV19
clone_size: NA
j_call: TRBJ2-5

cdr3_nt: TGTGCCAGCAGCCCCGCGGGGGGGCCGAGGGAGCAGTACTTC
cdr3_aa: CASSPAGGPREQYF
d_call: TRBD2
v_call: TRBV7-9
clone_size: NA
j_call: TRBJ2-7

cdr3_nt: TGCGCCAGCAGCCAAATTAGCCTAGCGGGGGTGATCTACGAGCAGTACTTC
cdr3_aa: CASSQISLAGVIYEQYF
d_call: TRBD2
v_call: TRBV4-1
clone_size: NA
j_call: TRBJ2-7

cdr3_nt: TGTGCCAGCAGTTTGGACAGCCCTTTGGAGCAGTACTTC
cdr3_aa: CASSLDSPLEQYF
d_call: NA
v_call: TRBV12-3/TRBV12-4
clone_size: NA
j_call: TRBJ2-7

cdr3_nt: TGTGCCAGCAGCTTAGGGCTTACCTACGAGCAGTACTTC
cdr3_aa: CASSLGLTYEQYF
d_call: NA
v_call: TRBV11-2
clone_size: NA
j_call: TRBJ2-7

cdr3_nt: TGCAGTGCTAGTACAGGGAGGGAGAACACCATATATTTT
cdr3_aa: CSASTGRENTIYF
d_call: NA
v_call: TRBV20-1
clone_size: NA
j_call: TRBJ1-3

cdr3_nt: TGTGCCAGCAGCGCCCGTGAGGGGGGGAGAGGAAACAATGAGCAGTTCTTC
cdr3_aa: CASSAREGGRGNNEQFF
d_call: NA
v_call: TRBV9
clone_size: NA
j_call: TRBJ2-1

cdr3_nt: TGCGCCAGCAGCTTGGACTCAGGTTTAGATGGCTACACCTTC
cdr3_aa: CASSLDSGLDGYTF
d_call: NA
v_call: TRBV5-1
clone_size: NA
j_call: TRBJ1-2

cdr3_nt: TGTGCCAGCGCCGACACTTACGAGCAGTACTTC
cdr3_aa: CASADTYEQYF
d_call: NA
v_call: TRBV28
clone_size: NA
j_call: TRBJ2-7

cdr3_nt: TGTGCCAGCAGTTACAGGGGGCTAGGTAATTCACCCCTCCACTTT
cdr3_aa: CASSYRGLGNSPLHF
d_call: TRBD1
v_call: TRBV6-5
clone_size: NA
j_call: TRBJ1-6

cdr3_nt: TGTGCCAGCTTTCGCTATGGCTACACCTTC
cdr3_aa: CASFRYGYTF
d_call: NA
v_call: TRBV12-3/TRBV12-4
clone_size: NA
j_call: TRBJ1-2

cdr3_nt: TGTGCCAGCAGCTTTCGGCTGCAGAGCTCCTACAATGAGCAGTTCTTC
cdr3_aa: CASSFRLQSSYNEQFF
d_call: NA
v_call: TRBV11-2
clone_size: once
j_call: TRBJ2-1

cdr3_nt: TGTGCCAGCAGTTACGACACCGGATTAAACTATGGCTACACCTTC
cdr3_aa: CASSYDTGLNYGYTF
d_call: NA
v_call: TRBV6-5
clone_size: NA
j_call: TRBJ1-2

cdr3_nt: TGCGCCAGCAGCTTGGACAGCCACTATGGCTACACCTTC
cdr3_aa: CASSLDSHYGYTF
d_call: NA
v_call: TRBV5-1
clone_size: few
j_call: TRBJ1-2

cdr3_nt: TGTGCCAGCAGCCAACAGGGGGACATTAGCAATCAGCCCCAGCATTTT
cdr3_aa: CASSQQGDISNQPQHF
d_call: TRBD1
v_call: TRBV2
clone_size: NA
j_call: TRBJ1-5

cdr3_nt: TGTGCCAGCAGCCAAGGGACACCCGGCAATGAGCAGTTCTTC
cdr3_aa: CASSQGTPGNEQFF
d_call: NA
v_call: TRBV7-3
clone_size: NA
j_call: TRBJ2-1

cdr3_nt: TGTGCCTGGAGTCCCGGGACCGCACGGACTGAAGCTTTCTTT
cdr3_aa: CAWSPGTARTEAFF
d_call: NA
v_call: TRBV30
clone_size: NA
j_call: TRBJ1-1

cdr3_nt: TGTGCCAGCAGCTCCGGGGGGTCTAACACTGAAGCTTTCTTT
cdr3_aa: CASSSGGSNTEAFF
d_call: NA
v_call: TRBV5-6
clone_size: NA
j_call: TRBJ1-1

cdr3_nt: TGTGCCAGCAGTGACGAGGGTGAGCAGTTCTTC
cdr3_aa: CASSDEGEQFF
d_call: NA
v_call: TRBV6-4
clone_size: NA
j_call: TRBJ2-1

cdr3_nt: TGCGCCAGCAGCTTGGGGACAGGGGGAAACACCATATATTTT
cdr3_aa: CASSLGTGGNTIYF
d_call: TRBD1
v_call: TRBV5-1
clone_size: NA
j_call: TRBJ1-3

cdr3_nt: TGCGCCAGCAGACTGTCCAACACAGATACGCAGTATTTT
cdr3_aa: CASRLSNTDTQYF
d_call: NA
v_call: TRBV10-2
clone_size: NA
j_call: TRBJ2-3

cdr3_nt: TGTGCCAGCAGTCCCGTCGACAGTAACTATGGCTACACCTTC
cdr3_aa: CASSPVDSNYGYTF
d_call: NA
v_call: TRBV2
clone_size: NA
j_call: TRBJ1-2

cdr3_nt: TGTGCCAGCAGTCCTATGGGACTTTTCTACAATGAGCAGTTCTTC
cdr3_aa: CASSPMGLFYNEQFF
d_call: NA
v_call: TRBV6-5
clone_size: NA
j_call: TRBJ2-1

cdr3_nt: TGTGCCAGCAGGGACGGTAGCAATCAGCCCCAGCATTTT
cdr3_aa: CASRDGSNQPQHF
d_call: NA
v_call: TRBV7-9
clone_size: NA
j_call: TRBJ1-5

cdr3_nt: TGTGCCAGCAGTCCTACTAGCACAGATACGCAGTATTTT
cdr3_aa: CASSPTSTDTQYF
d_call: NA
v_call: TRBV28
clone_size: NA
j_call: TRBJ2-3

cdr3_nt: TGTGCCAGCAGCTTAGCAGGGTCCTATGGCTACACCTTC
cdr3_aa: CASSLAGSYGYTF
d_call: NA
v_call: TRBV7-2
clone_size: NA
j_call: TRBJ1-2

cdr3_nt: TGTGCCAGTAGTAAGCACAGTCAGGGTTTGTCAGATACGCAGTATTTT
cdr3_aa: CASSKHSQGLSDTQYF
d_call: NA
v_call: TRBV19
clone_size: once
j_call: TRBJ2-3

cdr3_nt: TGCGCCAGCAGCTTGGCCGTCGAGGGTTACGAGCAGTTCTTC
cdr3_aa: CASSLAVEGYEQFF
d_call: NA
v_call: TRBV5-1
clone_size: NA
j_call: TRBJ2-1

cdr3_nt: TGCGCCAGCAGCTCGGGACTAGCGGGACCTTCCTACGAGCAGTACTTC
cdr3_aa: CASSSGLAGPSYEQYF
d_call: TRBD2
v_call: TRBV5-1
clone_size: once
j_call: TRBJ2-7

cdr3_nt: TGTGCCAGCAGCTTAGGCCAGGTTCTGTCCACCGGGGAGCTGTTTTTT
cdr3_aa: CASSLGQVLSTGELFF
d_call: NA
v_call: TRBV13
clone_size: NA
j_call: TRBJ2-2

cdr3_nt: TGTGCCAGCAGCTTACTAGCGGGGGACCCCTACAATGAGCAGTTCTTC
cdr3_aa: CASSLLAGDPYNEQFF
d_call: TRBD2
v_call: TRBV7-8
clone_size: NA
j_call: TRBJ2-1

cdr3_nt: TGTGCCAGCAGCCCTGGTAGCGGCCAAAGAGAGACCCAGTACTTC
cdr3_aa: CASSPGSGQRETQYF
d_call: NA
v_call: TRBV11-2
clone_size: NA
j_call: TRBJ2-5

cdr3_nt: TGTGCCAGCAGCTACCCTCTCACAGGGGGCGGAATGAATGAAAAACTGTTTTTT
cdr3_aa: CASSYPLTGGGMNEKLFF
d_call: TRBD1
v_call: TRBV7-9
clone_size: NA
j_call: TRBJ1-4

cdr3_nt: TGTGCCAGCAGCATAGACCGTGACGAGCAGTACTTC
cdr3_aa: CASSIDRDEQYF
d_call: NA
v_call: TRBV11-3
clone_size: NA
j_call: TRBJ2-7

cdr3_nt: TGTGCCAGCAGGACCAGGGGGCAAGGGTCACCCCTCCACTTT
cdr3_aa: CASRTRGQGSPLHF
d_call: TRBD1
v_call: TRBV2
clone_size: NA
j_call: TRBJ1-6

cdr3_nt: TGTGCCAGCAGTGAAGGGGGACTAGCGGGAGGTTATTTTGAGACCCAGTACTTC
cdr3_aa: CASSEGGLAGGYFETQYF
d_call: TRBD2
v_call: TRBV2
clone_size: once
j_call: TRBJ2-5

cdr3_nt: TGTGCCAGCAGGGACTGGCCCTACGAGCAGTACTTC
cdr3_aa: CASRDWPYEQYF
d_call: NA
v_call: TRBV2
clone_size: NA
j_call: TRBJ2-7

cdr3_nt: TGTGCCAGCAGTTTAGGCAGAATCTATGGCTACACCTTC
cdr3_aa: CASSLGRIYGYTF
d_call: NA
v_call: TRBV12-3/TRBV12-4
clone_size: NA
j_call: TRBJ1-2

cdr3_nt: TGTGCCAGCAGCTTGGCTAACTGGGGGGAGACCCAGTACTTC
cdr3_aa: CASSLANWGETQYF
d_call: NA
v_call: TRBV7-9
clone_size: NA
j_call: TRBJ2-5

cdr3_nt: TGTGCCAGCAGCTTGGGTCAGGGGGGGACTGAAGCTTTCTTT
cdr3_aa: CASSLGQGGTEAFF
d_call: TRBD1
v_call: TRBV5-4
clone_size: NA
j_call: TRBJ1-1

cdr3_nt: TGTGCCAGCAGTAGGACAGGGTTAAACTATGGCTACACCTTC
cdr3_aa: CASSRTGLNYGYTF
d_call: TRBD1
v_call: TRBV3-1/TRBV3-2
clone_size: once
j_call: TRBJ1-2

cdr3_nt: TGTGCCAGCAGCTATTCCGGGACGTTATTGGATGGCTACACCTTC
cdr3_aa: CASSYSGTLLDGYTF
d_call: NA
v_call: TRBV7-9
clone_size: NA
j_call: TRBJ1-2

cdr3_nt: TGTGCCTGGACTTGGACAGGGACCTACGAGCAGTACTTC
cdr3_aa: CAWTWTGTYEQYF
d_call: TRBD1
v_call: TRBV30
clone_size: NA
j_call: TRBJ2-7

cdr3_nt: TGTGCCAGCAGTCCGTACTCTAACAGGCGAGGCTACACCTTC
cdr3_aa: CASSPYSNRRGYTF
d_call: NA
v_call: TRBV6-5
clone_size: NA
j_call: TRBJ1-2